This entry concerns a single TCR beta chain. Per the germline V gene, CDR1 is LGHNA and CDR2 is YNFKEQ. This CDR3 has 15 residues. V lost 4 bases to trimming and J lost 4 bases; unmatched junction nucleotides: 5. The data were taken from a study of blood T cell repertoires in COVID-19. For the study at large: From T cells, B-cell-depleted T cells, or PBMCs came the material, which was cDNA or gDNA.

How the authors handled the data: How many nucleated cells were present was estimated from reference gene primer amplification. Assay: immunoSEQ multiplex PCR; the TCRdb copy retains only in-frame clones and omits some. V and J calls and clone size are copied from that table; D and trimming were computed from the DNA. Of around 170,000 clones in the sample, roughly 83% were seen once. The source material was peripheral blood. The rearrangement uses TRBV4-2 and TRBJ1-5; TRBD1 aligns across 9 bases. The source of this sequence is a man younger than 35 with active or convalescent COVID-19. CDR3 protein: CASSREQGANQPQHF. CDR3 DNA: TGTGCCAGCAGCCGCGAACAGGGGGCAAATCAGCCCCAGCATTTT.